This TCR beta chain was profiled in a study of T cells of healthy individuals. TCRdb passed the 5' RACE reads through MiXCR, listing each CDR3 protein once. The profile shows 38,000 or so distinct CDR3 sequences, about 4.5% of them singletons. This clonotype was counted ten times or more. V was clipped by 4 bases and J by 4 bases; unmatched bases: 3. The CDR3 is made up of 15 amino acids. CDR1 and CDR2 (germline): LNHNV, YYDKDF (reference sequence). The chain recombines TRBV15 with TRBJ2-3, with 12 bases matching TRBD2. This receptor was obtained from a human donor in good health. In DNA, the CDR3 is TGTGCCACCAGCACCCTAGCGGGAGGGGCAGATACGCAGTATTTT. It codes for CATSTLAGGADTQYF.